These 20 T cell receptor beta chains were all obtained from the same sample, sequenced in a study of T cell changes during pregnancy in multiple sclerosis. TCRdb's table, derived via immunoSEQ multiplex PCR, lists solely in-frame clones and lacks some. The sample has about 49,000 clones, 85% to 95% seen once. Sequenced here: CD4+ T cells from peripheral blood mononuclear cells, sampled in the second trimester of pregnancy. Receptors originate from a female donor in good health, enrolled as a control in a pregnancy study.

The genes are TRBV4-1 and TRBJ1-2, with 7 positions matching TRBD1. The V and J ends lost 1 base and 4 bases, in that order; junction bases with no gene match: 6. This CDR3 comprises 15 residues. Germline V CDR1 and CDR2: MGHRA, YSYEKL. Written as DNA, the CDR3 is TGCGCCAGCAGCCAAGCCCCGGGACAGCTCTATGGCTACACCTTC. It encodes CASSQAPGQLYGYTF.

The V call is TRBV4-3, the J call TRBJ2-7, with a weak D call TRBD1 (7 bases). Looked up from germline, CDR1 is LGHNA and CDR2 is YSLEER. The CDR3 has 13 amino acids. V was pared by 1 base and J by 6 bases, with 10 bases between. In nucleotides, the CDR3 is TGCGCCAGCAGCCAAGGGCAGGGGGGCGAGCAGTACTTC. It is translated as CASSQGQGGEQYF.

The genes are TRBV11-3 and TRBJ1-1; TRBD1 matches 7 bases. Per germline, CDR1 SGHNT and CDR2 YENEEA. V lost 1 base and J lost 5; bases outside the gene matches: 7. The CDR3 is 15 residues long. Here the CDR3 DNA reads TGTGCCAGCAGCTTAGGACAGGGCCGTGGAACTGAAGCTTTCTTT. Translated: CASSLGQGRGTEAFF.

This sequence joins TRBV14 and TRBJ2-7, with 10 bases lining up with TRBD1. This CDR3 region has 17 residues. The germline CDR1 and CDR2 sequences are SGHDN and FVKESK. The J segment lost 2 bases and the V segment lost 2 bases, leaving 9 bases of the junction unmatched. The CDR3 DNA is TGTGCCAGCAGCCAAAACCTACCGGGACAGGGGACCTACGAGCAGTACTTC. Translation: CASSQNLPGQGTYEQYF.

This clone was recorded once. The chain is built from TRBV4-2 and TRBJ2-1; D perhaps matches TRBD2 (6 bases). CDR3 length: 13 residues. Germline V gene data show CDR1 as LGHNA and CDR2 as YNFKEQ. V lost 4 bases and J 7 bases, leaving 11 bases between the germline ends. CDR3 amino acids: CASSRVAENEQFF. The CDR3 nucleotides are TGTGCCAGCAGCCGGGTAGCGGAAAATGAGCAGTTCTTC.

The J gene is TRBJ2-5, the V gene TRBV29-1; tentative D call: TRBD1 (5 bases). Germline CDR1 reads SQVTM; CDR2 reads ANQGSEA. There are 11 residues in the CDR3. Trimming shortened V by 5 bases and J by 5 bases, and 9 bases separated the two germline ends. This CDR3 is CSVRTMETQYF. DNA for the CDR3: TGCAGCGTTCGGACAATGGAGACCCAGTACTTC.

In its sample, this clone was seen once. V usage is TRBV9 and J usage is TRBJ2-7, with 8 bases lining up with TRBD2. Germline loops: CDR1 SGDLS, CDR2 YYNGEE. There are 13 residues in the CDR3. V shed 2 bases, J shed 6 bases, and the junction held 4 bases outside the gene matches. In DNA, the CDR3 is TGTGCCAGCAGCGTGGACGGGAGGGGCGAGCAGTACTTC. Translated, it gives CASSVDGRGEQYF.

This rearrangement joins TRBV7-3 to TRBJ2-3, with D perhaps matching TRBD2 (5 bases). CDR1 and CDR2 from the germline V gene are SGHTA and FQGTGA. The CDR3 runs to 15 residues. Trimming took 1 base from V and 3 from J, leaving 11 bases between them. The CDR3 DNA follows: TGTGCCAGCAGCTTAAATGGCAGGAGGACAGATACGCAGTATTTT. Translation: CASSLNGRRTDTQYF.

The chain joins TRBV5-4 to TRBJ2-5, with 7 bases identical to TRBD1. The junction had 7 bases not matched to a gene; V was cut back by 3 bases and J by 5 bases. The germline V gene encodes CDR1 SGHNT and CDR2 YYREEE (reference sequence). This CDR3 is built from 14 residues. CDR3 coding DNA: TGTGCCAGCAGCTACAGGGGAAGTGCGGAGACCCAGTACTTC. Protein sequence: CASSYRGSAETQYF.

The chain is built from TRBV7-2 and TRBJ1-5; D is unresolved. The CDR3 consists of 16 residues. Germline CDR1 SGHTA, CDR2 FQGNSA. V lost 10 bases to trimming and J lost 4 bases, with 23 bases between them. CDR3 residues: CATRMHGREPNQPQHF. For the CDR3, the DNA is TGTGCCACCCGTATGCATGGACGGGAGCCAAATCAGCCCCAGCATTTT.

The J gene is TRBJ2-2, the V gene TRBV27; D gene unclear. CDR1 is MNHEY and CDR2 is SMNVEV in the germline V gene (reference sequence). V dropped 3 bases and J dropped 1 base, with 12 bases sitting between them. The CDR3 contains 16 residues. The CDR3 bases are TGTGCCAGCAGTTTGATTGGGCCCCAGAACACCGGGGAGCTGTTTTTT. This encodes CASSLIGPQNTGELFF.

This sequence joins TRBV7-8 and TRBJ2-1, with TRBD1 matching over 10 bases. Germline values: CDR1 SGHVS, CDR2 FQNEAQ. Trimming took 0 bases from V and 9 from J; bases not matched to a gene: 2. The CDR3 runs to 14 residues. The CDR3 loop reads CASSLARQGAEQFF. The CDR3 region has the DNA TGTGCCAGCAGCTTAGCGAGACAGGGGGCTGAGCAGTTCTTC.

The V and J genes are TRBV27 and TRBJ2-7; tentative D call: TRBD1 (5 bases). V lost 9 bases, J lost 2 bases, and 8 bases lay in between. CDR1 and CDR2 (germline): MNHEY, SMNVEV (reference sequence). The CDR3 contains 11 residues. In DNA form, the CDR3 reads TGTGCCAGTGCGACAGCCTACGAGCAGTACTTC. This sequence encodes CASATAYEQYF.

J is TRBJ2-7 and V is TRBV28, with D perhaps matching TRBD1 (5 bases). The germline V gene encodes CDR1 MDHEN and CDR2 SYDVKM. Trimming left V 6 bases short and J 2 bases short, with 8 bases between. The CDR3 has 12 amino acids. This CDR3 is CASRGQTYEQYF. The CDR3 DNA follows: TGTGCCAGCAGGGGGCAGACCTACGAGCAGTACTTC.

This chain links TRBV11-3 with TRBJ1-2, with 9 bases matching TRBD1. Germline assignment: CDR1 SGHNT and CDR2 YENEEA. V was pared by 5 bases and J by 4 bases, with 5 bases of the junction left unmatched. The CDR3 covers 14 residues. The CDR3 reads CASSPDRGGYGYTF. In DNA form, the CDR3 reads TGTGCCAGCAGCCCGGACAGGGGAGGCTATGGCTACACCTTC.

V and J are TRBV2 and TRBJ1-3, with TRBD1 matching over 7 bases. CDR3 length: 15 amino acids. V gave up 3 bases and J gave up 0 bases; unmatched junction bases: 2. CDR1 and CDR2 (germline): SNHLY, FYNNEI. The CDR3 sequence: CASSERQGSGNTIYF. CDR3 in DNA: TGTGCCAGCAGTGAGCGACAGGGCTCTGGAAACACCATATATTTT. Complete variable domain (other parts from reference TRBV2 and TRBJ1-3): EPEVTQTPSHQVTQMGQEVILRCVPISNHLYFYWYRQILGQKVEFLVSFYNNEISEKSEIFDDQFSVERPDGSNFTLKIRSTKLEDSAMYFCASSERQGSGNTIYFGEGSWLTVV.

The J gene is TRBJ2-2, the V gene TRBV7-9, with 8 positions matching TRBD1. Trimming at V came to 1 base and at J to 3 bases, leaving 7 bases not matched to a gene. The germline CDR1 and CDR2 sequences are SEHNR and FQNEAQ (reference sequence). There are 17 residues in the CDR3. The CDR3 here is CASSLGGQGVYTGELFF. The CDR3 DNA reads as TGTGCCAGCAGCTTAGGCGGACAGGGCGTCTACACCGGGGAGCTGTTTTTT.

Turning to this clone: This sample includes further DNA sequences coding for the same CDR3. This chain connects TRBV5-4 to TRBJ1-3, with unresolved D. V lost 0 bases and J lost 2, with 6 bases in between. Per germline, CDR1 SGHNT and CDR2 YYREEE (reference sequence). The CDR3 covers 14 residues. The chain's CDR3 is CASSLAGAGNTIYF. The CDR3 region has the DNA TGTGCCAGCAGCTTGGCCGGGGCTGGAAACACCATATATTTT. Full variable domain (rest looked up from reference TRBV5-4 and TRBJ1-3): ETGVTQSPTHLIKTRGQQVTLRCSSQSGHNTVSWYQQALGQGPQFIFQYYREEENGRGNFPPRFSGLQFPNYSSELNVNALELDDSALYLCASSLAGAGNTIYFGEGSWLTVV.

The chain recombines TRBV6-6 with TRBJ1-5; 7 nucleotides line up with TRBD1. This CDR3 has 15 amino acids. The germline CDR1 and CDR2 sequences are MNHNY and SVGAGI (reference sequence). After removal of 5 bases from V and 5 bases from J, the junction contained 9 bases not matched to a gene. The CDR3 DNA reads as TGTGCCAGCAGTGCCCGACAGGGTATGGATCAGCCCCAGCATTTT. This encodes CASSARQGMDQPQHF.

The chain links TRBV18 to TRBJ1-1; possible D gene TRBD1, 6 bases. V was trimmed by 6 bases and J by 1 base, leaving 21 bases between them. The CDR3 runs to 17 residues. Germline V gene sequence: CDR1 KGHSH, CDR2 LQKENI. CDR3 in amino acids: CASSPMGGAEWNTEAFF. The DNA for the CDR3 is TGTGCCAGCTCCCCGATGGGGGGGGCTGAGTGGAACACTGAAGCTTTCTTT.